This TCR beta chain emerged from a study of shared clonotypes between healthy human individuals. Study results and caveats: At large depth, rarefaction still showed sorted-subset sequencing to be incomplete. Shared clonotypes: about 4.6% naive CD4, around 3.5% naive CD8, about 2.5% memory CD4, 0.4% to 0.5% memory CD8. Against clonotypes common to all four donors, non-shared ones had lower generation probabilities.

Naive CD8 cells lacked CD45RO, underwent positive selection for CCR7 and left out terminally differentiated effector memory CD45RA+ cells. At a deep level, the assay was run. TCRdb's copy holds only in-frame clones and misses some; the assay was immunoSEQ multiplex PCR. The data show approximately 590,000 clones, roughly 96% seen once. As to this clone: The antigen is unknown.

CDR1 is LNHDA and CDR2 is SQIVND in the germline V gene (reference sequence). The CDR3 spans 14 residues. Trimming at V came to 6 bases and at J to 3 bases, leaving 7 bases not matched to a gene. The specimen was naive CD8+ T cells sorted from blood. This TCR was sampled from a woman under 40 in good health. This chain uses TRBV19 with TRBJ1-2; TRBD1 aligns across 7 bases. The CDR3 nucleotides are TGTGCCAGTAGGTTCGACAGGGCTCACTATGGCTACACCTTC. As protein: CASRFDRAHYGYTF.